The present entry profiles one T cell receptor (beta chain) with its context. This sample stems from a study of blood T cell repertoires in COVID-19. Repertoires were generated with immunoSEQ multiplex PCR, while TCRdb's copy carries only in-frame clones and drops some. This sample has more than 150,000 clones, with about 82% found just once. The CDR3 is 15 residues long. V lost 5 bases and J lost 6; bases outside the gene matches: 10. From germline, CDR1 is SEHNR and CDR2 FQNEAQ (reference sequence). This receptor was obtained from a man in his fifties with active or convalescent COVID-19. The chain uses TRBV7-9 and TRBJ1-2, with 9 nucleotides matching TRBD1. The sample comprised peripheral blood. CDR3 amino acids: CASSTGTGRFDGYTF. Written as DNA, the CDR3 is TGTGCCAGCAGCACAGGGACAGGGCGCTTTGATGGCTACACCTTC.